This TCR beta chain comes out of a study of technical replicates of blood from several donors. Profiling relied on immunoSEQ multiplex PCR, and the TCRdb table lists in-frame clones only, not all of them. The profile covers more than 90,000 clones, with nearly 96% appearing a single time and 0.21% taken by the ten largest. V shed 3 bases and J 4 bases; nucleotides not matched to a gene: 6. This CDR3 contains 16 residues. Germline V CDR1 and CDR2: SGHRS, YFSETQ. The material sequenced was T cells isolated from PBMCs. The chain combines TRBV5-1 with TRBJ2-3; 12 bases align to TRBD1. The sequence derives from a human donor in good health. CDR3 nucleotide sequence: TGCGCCAGCAGCTCGGGGGACAGGGGGCCCCCAGATACGCAGTATTTT. Translating gives CASSSGDRGPPDTQYF.